This is a list of T cell receptor beta chains from one sample in a study of identical twins. In TCRdb, the 5' RACE reads were re-called with MiXCR into one record per CDR3 protein. The table has 700,000 or so distinct CDR3 sequences, around 8.3% seen once; the top ten hold more than 0.75%. This sample also appeared in a second study, on yellow fever vaccine responses in identical twins.

Material for sequencing was PBMCs. The receptors were gathered from a woman aged 18-30 years in good health. Each CDR3 is given with its conserved first and last residue. Each record gives: V gene, J gene, clone size, D gene, CDR3 protein, CDR3 DNA. The D gene is left open where the match is weak. Where a row states a size, it is once, few, many or the class of an expanded clone; other rows omit it.

>TRBV20-1|TRBJ1-2|.|.
CSAGMRTPGGGYTF
TGCAGTGCTGGAATGCGGACACCCGGCGGTGGCTACACCTTC
>TRBV27|TRBJ2-7|few|TRBD1
CASSWSGTGTYEQYF
TGTGCCAGCAGTTGGTCCGGGACAGGAACCTACGAGCAGTACTTC
>TRBV5-6|TRBJ1-6|.|.
CASSLRINSPLHF
TGTGCCAGCAGCTTGCGCATTAATTCACCCCTCCACTTT
>TRBV29-1|TRBJ1-1|many|.
CSVDAADLMNTEAFF
TGCAGCGTTGACGCCGCGGATCTTATGAACACTGAAGCTTTCTTT
>TRBV5-1|TRBJ1-6|many|.
CASSFTVDSPLHF
TGCGCCAGCAGCTTCACAGTGGATTCACCCCTCCACTTT
>TRBV28|TRBJ2-1|.|.
CASSGWAAYNEQFF
TGTGCCAGCAGTGGGTGGGCAGCCTACAATGAGCAGTTCTTC
>TRBV20-1|TRBJ2-5|few|TRBD2
CSARDVARSGGAWETQYF
TGCAGTGCTAGAGATGTAGCCCGAAGCGGGGGGGCTTGGGAGACCCAGTACTTC
>TRBV4-2|TRBJ2-1|few|.
CASSQGGRPEQFF
TGTGCCAGCAGCCAGGGGGGCCGCCCTGAGCAGTTCTTC
>TRBV19|TRBJ1-5|few|TRBD1
CASSIADRGFSQPQHF
TGTGCCAGTAGTATAGCGGACAGGGGTTTTAGTCAGCCCCAGCATTTT
>TRBV6-2/TRBV6-3|TRBJ2-3|many|.
CASSYRGAYTDTQYF
TGTGCCAGCAGTTATCGGGGAGCCTACACAGATACGCAGTATTTT
>TRBV7-2|TRBJ2-3|many|.
CASSPTWADTQYF
TGTGCCAGCAGCCCGACATGGGCAGATACGCAGTATTTT
>TRBV29-1|TRBJ2-3|few|.
CSVTRDSTDTQYF
TGCAGCGTTACCCGAGATAGCACAGATACGCAGTATTTT
>TRBV4-1|TRBJ2-1|few|.
CASSIDSFNEQFF
TGCGCCAGCAGCATCGACTCTTTCAATGAGCAGTTCTTC
>TRBV27|TRBJ2-7|few|.
CASSLFLGRSYEQYF
TGTGCCAGCAGTTTATTTCTCGGCAGATCCTACGAGCAGTACTTC
>TRBV12-3/TRBV12-4|TRBJ2-5|many|.
CASSSRPQREETQYF
TGTGCCAGCAGTTCCCGACCCCAGCGGGAAGAGACCCAGTACTTC
>TRBV28|TRBJ2-7|.|TRBD2
CASRQPGGAYEQYF
TGTGCCAGCAGGCAGCCGGGGGGAGCCTACGAGCAGTACTTC
>TRBV24-1|TRBJ2-1|.|.
CATSPTNYNEQFF
TGTGCCACCAGCCCCACAAACTACAATGAGCAGTTCTTC
>TRBV6-1|TRBJ2-3|.|.
CASSEGVGVGTDTQYF
TGTGCCAGCAGTGAAGGTGTTGGGGTTGGCACAGATACGCAGTATTTT
>TRBV3-2|TRBJ2-7|many|.
CASSQVLTTSGNPYEQYF
TGTGCCAGCAGCCAAGTTTTGACGACTAGCGGGAACCCATACGAGCAGTACTTC
>TRBV20-1|TRBJ2-1|.|.
CSARDQTGRRNEQFF
TGCAGTGCTAGAGATCAGACAGGGAGGCGGAATGAGCAGTTCTTC
>TRBV20-1|TRBJ2-1|.|.
CSASLRRVGEQFF
TGCAGTGCTAGTCTACGGCGGGTAGGTGAGCAGTTCTTC
>TRBV29-1|TRBJ2-3|.|TRBD2
CSVASPSGGGTDTQYF
TGCAGCGTCGCCTCTCCTAGCGGGGGAGGCACAGATACGCAGTATTTT
>TRBV5-4|TRBJ2-3|few|.
CASSLRGGHDTQYF
TGTGCCAGCAGCTTACGAGGAGGTCACGATACGCAGTATTTT
>TRBV7-2|TRBJ2-7|.|TRBD1
CASSSQTSRGPYEQYF
TGTGCCAGCAGCTCCCAGACCTCTAGGGGGCCGTACGAGCAGTACTTC
>TRBV20-1|TRBJ2-1|few|.
CSASGRYNEQFF
TGCAGTGCTAGCGGGCGGTACAATGAGCAGTTCTTC
>TRBV5-5|TRBJ2-1|.|.
CAMGARIGISYNEQFF
TGTGCCATGGGCGCTAGGATTGGGATCTCCTACAATGAGCAGTTCTTC
>TRBV28|TRBJ2-7|.|TRBD2
CATGTSGLGEQYF
TGTGCCACAGGGACTAGCGGCCTGGGGGAGCAGTACTTC
>TRBV28|TRBJ2-7|many|.
CASSWDLWGGYEQYF
TGTGCCAGCAGTTGGGACCTGTGGGGCGGCTACGAGCAGTACTTC
>TRBV29-1|TRBJ2-7|many|TRBD1
CSVAEDRNPYEQYF
TGCAGCGTTGCGGAGGACAGGAACCCCTACGAGCAGTACTTC
>TRBV3-1|TRBJ2-2|.|TRBD1
CASSHLDRGTGELFF
TGTGCCAGCAGCCACCTAGACAGGGGCACCGGGGAGCTGTTTTTT
>TRBV7-2|TRBJ2-3|few|TRBD2
CASSRTSRSDTQYF
TGTGCCAGCAGCCGGACTAGCAGATCAGATACGCAGTATTTT
>TRBV6-2/TRBV6-3|TRBJ2-4|.|.
CASSPAGLAKNIQYF
TGTGCCAGCAGCCCTGCCGGTCTAGCCAAAAACATTCAGTACTTC
>TRBV29-1|TRBJ2-5|many|TRBD2
CSVELAGVEETQYF
TGCAGCGTTGAACTAGCGGGAGTAGAGGAGACCCAGTACTTC
>TRBV13|TRBJ2-2|.|.
CASSLVNSGTGELFF
TGTGCCAGCAGCTTAGTTAATAGCGGCACCGGGGAGCTGTTTTTT
>TRBV11-2|TRBJ2-4|few|.
CASSLRREGAKNIQYF
TGTGCCAGCAGCTTACGCCGCGAGGGAGCCAAAAACATTCAGTACTTC
>TRBV7-9|TRBJ1-6|few|.
CASSLGTLDNSPLHF
TGTGCCAGCAGCCTAGGGACTCTGGATAATTCACCCCTCCACTTT
>TRBV12-3/TRBV12-4|TRBJ2-7|many|TRBD1
CASSPGQEASLSF
TGTGCCAGCAGTCCAGGACAGGAAGCTAGCTTAAGCTTC
>TRBV5-1|TRBJ2-1|few|TRBD2
CASRGGTSVDNEQFF
TGCGCCAGCAGGGGGGGGACTAGCGTAGACAATGAGCAGTTCTTC
>TRBV2|TRBJ2-7|few|.
CASTPAGGLYEQYF
TGTGCCAGCACTCCTGCTGGGGGGCTCTACGAGCAGTACTTC
>TRBV28|TRBJ1-5|.|TRBD1
CASSLRGPVISNQPQHF
TGTGCCAGCAGTTTAAGGGGGCCCGTGATTAGCAATCAGCCCCAGCATTTT